This TCR beta chain was retrieved from a study of CD8 T cells in ankylosing spondylitis. TCRdb analysed the 5' RACE reads with MiXCR anew, one entry per CDR3 protein. In the table there are hundreds of thousands of distinct CDR3 sequences, roughly 25% of which are singletons. This clonotype was seen ten or more times. Its matching antigen is unknown. Regarding the study as a whole: Several highly homologous variants formed a TCR beta motif that appeared characteristic of ankylosing spondylitis blood. According to the report, clones linked to the disease were significantly enriched in matched synovial fluid samples taken from ankylosing spondylitis patients.

The CDR3 is 15 residues long. The germline V and J ends were trimmed by 4 bases and 0 bases, with 12 bases remaining between them. CDR1 SGHRS and CDR2 YFSETQ come from the germline V gene. The source of this sequence is a male donor with ankylosing spondylitis or in good health (not recorded which). Sequenced input: blood, either unsorted or a sorted T cell fraction (not recorded which). The chain carries TRBV5-1 and TRBJ2-3; D gene ambiguous. The CDR3 reads CASSLDDSSTDTQYF. DNA for the CDR3: TGCGCCAGCAGCCTGGACGACTCTAGCACAGATACGCAGTATTTT.